This TCR beta chain was captured by sequencing in a study of cytomegalovirus exposure and HLA in healthy donors. Study observations and caveats: Researchers reported in a later analysis that common viral pathogens appeared linked to several top clusters.

This clone was seen a handful of times. Antigen: not known. The CDR3 has 16 residues. CDR1 and CDR2 from the germline V gene are MNHNS and SASEGT. The trim removed 0 bases at V and 6 bases at J, leaving 8 bases unmatched. The PCR employed 60 Vbeta primers together with 13 Jbeta primers. The protocol was immunoSEQ multiplex PCR, while the TCRdb copy is restricted to in-frame clones and leaves out a portion. The data show 110,000 or so clones, less than 80% seen once. The material sequenced was PBMCs. The source of this sequence is a woman aged 40 to 49 in good health and CMV-seropositive. The V call is TRBV6-1, the J call TRBJ2-3, with 8 bases that match TRBD2. CDR3 protein: CASSEAGPGGADTQYF. The CDR3 DNA follows: TGTGCCAGCAGTGAAGCAGGGCCGGGGGGGGCGGATACGCAGTATTTT.